This T cell receptor beta chain was sequenced in a study of human T cells and chemical hapten exposure. About the study: The cohort included alopecia areata under or over 50% scalp, totalis and universalis.

This clonotype was observed a few times. Its antigen is still unknown. Sample time point: patch test 1, 2 weeks after DPC sensitization. As for treatment: therapeutic diphenylcyclopropenone sensitization with weekly scalp DPC. Library construction involved attaching unique molecular identifiers to individual cDNA molecules, which allowed quantitative, reproducible TCR counting. Original analysis: With a range of roughly 20,000 to 690,600, the median per sample was roughly 97,000 TCRs. One entry per CDR3 protein, called by TCRdb with MiXCR from the RACE reads. It is TCRdb's table, rather than the study itself, that gives the V and J calls and clone size. The top ten clones hold over 2% of a sample with over 95,000 distinct CDR3 sequences, 9.5% to 15% of them seen once. Study conclusions and caveats: Following DPC sensitization, TCRs present above 1 in 1000 frequency showed no change.

This CDR3 has 12 amino acids. Germline CDR1 reads SQVTM; CDR2 reads ANQGSEA. The V and J ends lost 6 bases and 0 bases respectively, with 9 bases between them. The J gene is TRBJ2-7, the V gene TRBV29-1; tentative D call: TRBD2 (6 bases). The sample consisted of whole blood, taken in connection with sensitization to the hapten diphenylcyclopropenone (DPC). This TCR derives from a middle-aged woman with alopecia areata. Some clones in this sample may be carry-over from other donors' samples. DNA for the CDR3: TGCAGCGTCGCGGGACCCTCCTACGAGCAGTACTTC. Translated, it gives CSVAGPSYEQYF.